This T cell receptor beta chain was captured in a study of blood T cell repertoires in COVID-19. Study information: Sites across the United States, Italy and Spain contributed samples from acute and convalescent COVID-19.

Deletions cut 5 bases from V and 5 bases from J, with 12 bases between. This CDR3 contains 14 residues. Germline values: CDR1 SGHNT, CDR2 YENEEA. The assay was immunoSEQ multiplex PCR, and TCRdb's table has in-frame clones only and misses some. The sample lists roughly 120,000 clones; 65% to 90% were seen once. The sequence came from a woman aged 80 or older with active or convalescent COVID-19. Sequencing was carried out using peripheral blood. The chain has TRBV11-3 and TRBJ2-2, with a possible D match to TRBD1 (5 bases). The CDR3 nucleotides are TGTGCCAGCAGCCCCACAGGCGGAACCGGGGAGCTGTTTTTT. This encodes CASSPTGGTGELFF.